The clone carrying this T cell receptor beta chain was counted between two and nine times. Its specificity is unknown. Patients in the study, people with chemo-refractory metastatic non-small-cell lung cancer, received focal radiation plus ipilimumab CTLA-4 blockade. The data were produced by immunoSEQ multiplex PCR, yet TCRdb's version contains in-frame clones alone and is incomplete. This sample has about 88,000 clones, with 60% to 80% found just once. This CDR3 region has 15 residues. The J segment lost 7 bases and the V segment lost 2 bases, leaving 4 bases of the junction unmatched. Germline assignment: CDR1 SGHTA and CDR2 FQGTGA. These data belong to a study of radiotherapy plus CTLA-4 blockade in lung cancer. The wider study: Patients showed objective responses in about 20% of cases and disease control in just over 30%.

The study's findings and limits: After treatment with radiotherapy plus ipilimumab, TCR clones that came from the tumor expanded in blood. Reported findings show early blood T cell clone dynamics, with interferon-beta, best predicted response.

This TCR was sampled from a human donor with non-small cell lung cancer that progressed on radiotherapy plus ipilimumab. The chain carries TRBV7-3 and TRBJ2-1; 11 bases fit TRBD2. This material consisted of peripheral blood, taken from a patient treated with radiotherapy plus ipilimumab. CDR3 amino acids: CASSLSPSGRNEQFF. CDR3 nucleotides: TGTGCCAGCAGCTTATCCCCTAGCGGGAGGAATGAGCAGTTCTTC.